Below, one T cell receptor beta chain is given with its context. V was pared by 2 bases and J by 5 bases, with 7 bases between. Per the germline V gene, CDR1 is MGHRA and CDR2 is YSYEKL. This CDR3 spans 13 amino acids. TCRdb called the 5' RACE reads again in MiXCR, with one record for every CDR3 protein. The table has about 500,000 distinct CDR3 sequences, 20% seen once. This sample stems from a study of T-cell memory formation after mild COVID-19. The chain uses TRBV4-1 and TRBJ1-5, with unresolved D. The sequence was obtained from an adult woman who had mild COVID-19 (a few samples of this study predate the infection). Cell type and time point are not known. Material for sequencing was PBMCs or a T cell subset sorted from them (not recorded which). The CDR3 DNA is TGCGCCAGCAGCCAATTCGGGGATCAGCCCCAGCATTTT. Protein: CASSQFGDQPQHF.